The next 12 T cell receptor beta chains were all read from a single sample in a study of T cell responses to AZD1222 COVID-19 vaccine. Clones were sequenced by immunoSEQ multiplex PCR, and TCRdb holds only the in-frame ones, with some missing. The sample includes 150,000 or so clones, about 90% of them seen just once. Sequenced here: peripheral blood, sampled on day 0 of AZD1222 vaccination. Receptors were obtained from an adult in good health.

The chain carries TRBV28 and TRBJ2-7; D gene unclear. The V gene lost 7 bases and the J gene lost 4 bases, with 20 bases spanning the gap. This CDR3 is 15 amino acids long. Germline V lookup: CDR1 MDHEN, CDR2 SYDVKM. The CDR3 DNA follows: TGTGCCAGCACAATTACCGTTGGTCCTGTTTACGAGCAGTACTTC. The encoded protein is CASTITVGPVYEQYF.

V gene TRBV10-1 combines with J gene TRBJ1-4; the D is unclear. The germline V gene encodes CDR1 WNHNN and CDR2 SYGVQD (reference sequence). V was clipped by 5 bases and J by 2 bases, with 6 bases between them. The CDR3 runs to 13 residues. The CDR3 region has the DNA TGCGCCAGCAGTTGGGCTACTAATGAAAAACTGTTTTTT. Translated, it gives CASSWATNEKLFF.

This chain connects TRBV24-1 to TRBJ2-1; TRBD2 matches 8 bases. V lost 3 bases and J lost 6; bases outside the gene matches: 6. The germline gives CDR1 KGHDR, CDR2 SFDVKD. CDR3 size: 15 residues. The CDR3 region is CATSDPGGGGNEQFF. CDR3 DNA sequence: TGTGCCACCAGTGATCCGGGGGGGGGCGGCAATGAGCAGTTCTTC.

CDR3 region: CASSGRDSLFEQYF. As DNA, the CDR3 is TGCGCCAGCAGCGGCCGGGACTCCCTGTTCGAGCAGTACTTC. V and J are TRBV5-1 and TRBJ2-7; the D gene is possibly TRBD2 (6 bases). This CDR3 is built from 14 residues. Deletions cut 4 bases from V and 6 bases from J, with 17 bases between. CDR1 and CDR2 from the germline V gene are SGHRS and YFSETQ.

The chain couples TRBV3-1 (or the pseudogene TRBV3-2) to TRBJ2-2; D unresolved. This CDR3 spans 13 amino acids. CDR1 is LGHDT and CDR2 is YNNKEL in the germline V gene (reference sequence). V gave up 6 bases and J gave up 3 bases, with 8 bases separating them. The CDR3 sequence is CASRRTDTGELFF. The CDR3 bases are TGTGCCAGCAGGCGGACGGACACCGGGGAGCTGTTTTTT.

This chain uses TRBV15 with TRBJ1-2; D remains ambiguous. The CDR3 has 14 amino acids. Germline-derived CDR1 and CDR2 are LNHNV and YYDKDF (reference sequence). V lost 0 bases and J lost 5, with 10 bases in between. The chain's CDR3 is CATSRDRREYGYTF. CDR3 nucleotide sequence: TGTGCCACCAGCAGAGATCGTCGGGAATATGGCTACACCTTC.

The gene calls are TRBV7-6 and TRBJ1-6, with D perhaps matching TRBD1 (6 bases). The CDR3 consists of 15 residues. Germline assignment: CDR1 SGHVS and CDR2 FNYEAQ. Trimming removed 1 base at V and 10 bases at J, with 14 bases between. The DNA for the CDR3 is TGTGCCAGCAGCTTAGTGGTGGGGGGGCTCTCACCCCTCCACTTT. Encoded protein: CASSLVVGGLSPLHF. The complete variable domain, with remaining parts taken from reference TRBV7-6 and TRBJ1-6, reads GAGVSQSPRYKVTKRGQDVALRCDPISGHVSLYWYRQALGQGPEFLTYFNYEAQQDKSGLPNDRFSAERPEGSISTLTIQRTEQRDSAMYRCASSLVVGGLSPLHFGNGTRLTVT.

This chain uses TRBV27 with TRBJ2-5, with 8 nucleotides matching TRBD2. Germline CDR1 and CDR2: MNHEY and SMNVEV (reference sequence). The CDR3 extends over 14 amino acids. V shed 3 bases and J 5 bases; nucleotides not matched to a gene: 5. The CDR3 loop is CASSLGLGVETQYF. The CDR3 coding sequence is TGTGCCAGCAGTTTGGGACTAGGGGTGGAGACCCAGTACTTC.

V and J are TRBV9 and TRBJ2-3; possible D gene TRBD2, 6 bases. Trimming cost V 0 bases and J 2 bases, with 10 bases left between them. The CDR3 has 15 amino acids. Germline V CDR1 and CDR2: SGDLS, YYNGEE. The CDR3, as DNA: TGTGCCAGCAGCGTAGGCGGGACTCACACAGATACGCAGTATTTT. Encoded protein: CASSVGGTHTDTQYF.

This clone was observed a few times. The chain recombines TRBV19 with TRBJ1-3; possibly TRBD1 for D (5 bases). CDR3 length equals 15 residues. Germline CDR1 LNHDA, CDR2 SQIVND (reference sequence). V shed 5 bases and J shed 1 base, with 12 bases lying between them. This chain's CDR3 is CASSWGGRSGNTIYF. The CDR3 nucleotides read TGTGCCAGTAGTTGGGGGGGAAGGTCTGGAAACACCATATATTTT.

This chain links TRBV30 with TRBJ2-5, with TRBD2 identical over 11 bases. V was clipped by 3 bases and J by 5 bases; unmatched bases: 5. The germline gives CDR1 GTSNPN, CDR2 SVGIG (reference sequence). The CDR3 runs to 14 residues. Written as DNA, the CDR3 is TGTGCCTGGAGCAAATCTAGCGGGGGGGAGACCCAGTACTTC. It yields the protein CAWSKSSGGETQYF.

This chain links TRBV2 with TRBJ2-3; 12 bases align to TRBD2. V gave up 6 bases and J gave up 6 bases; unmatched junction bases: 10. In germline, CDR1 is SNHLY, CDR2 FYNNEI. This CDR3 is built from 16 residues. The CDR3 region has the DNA TGTGCCAGCAGGATACTAGCGGGAGGCCCCCCGGATACGCAGTATTTT. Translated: CASRILAGGPPDTQYF.